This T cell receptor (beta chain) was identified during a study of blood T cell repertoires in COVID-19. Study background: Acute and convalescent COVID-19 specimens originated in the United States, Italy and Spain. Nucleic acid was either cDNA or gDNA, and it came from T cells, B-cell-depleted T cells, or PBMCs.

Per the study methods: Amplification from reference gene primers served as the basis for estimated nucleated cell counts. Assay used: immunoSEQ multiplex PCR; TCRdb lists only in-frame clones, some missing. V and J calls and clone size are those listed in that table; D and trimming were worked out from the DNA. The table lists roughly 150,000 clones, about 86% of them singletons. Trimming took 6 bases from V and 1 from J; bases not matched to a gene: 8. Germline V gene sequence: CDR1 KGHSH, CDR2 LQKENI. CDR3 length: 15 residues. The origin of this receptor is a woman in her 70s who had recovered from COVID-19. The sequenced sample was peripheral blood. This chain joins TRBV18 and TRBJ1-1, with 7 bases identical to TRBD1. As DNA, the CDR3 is TGTGCCAGCTCGCCTGAGACAGGGCCGAACACTGAAGCTTTCTTT. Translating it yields CASSPETGPNTEAFF.